These 2 T cell receptor beta chains were all obtained from the same sample, sequenced in a study of T cells in Graves' hyperthyroidism and ophthalmopathy. The CDR3 regions of TCR beta were amplified from RNA transcripts. A set of HTBI primers served as the primers for a first-round RT-PCR of the TCR CDR3. TCRdb re-analysed the multiplex PCR reads in MiXCR, keeping a single row per CDR3 protein. The sample includes fewer than 750,000 distinct CDR3 sequences, about 15% of them seen just once. The specimen sequenced was blood. These receptors all stem from a woman in her thirties or forties with Graves' ophthalmopathy.

This clonotype occurred many times. CDR3 DNA sequence: TGTGCCAGCAGCTTGGGAGCTAGCGGGGGCACCGGGGAGCTGTTTTTT. This gives the protein CASSLGASGGTGELFF. This sequence joins TRBV5-4 and TRBJ2-2; 10 positions match TRBD2. Trimming took 0 bases from V and 4 from J; bases not matched to a gene: 3. Germline CDR1 and CDR2: SGHNT and YYREEE (reference sequence). The length of the CDR3 is 16 residues.

This clonotype was seen many times. The chain combines TRBV12-3 or TRBV12-4 with TRBJ1-5; tentative D call: TRBD1 (5 bases). The CDR3 runs 14 residues. Deletions cut 7 bases from V and 3 bases from J, with 13 bases between. Here the CDR3 DNA reads TGTGCCAGCACTTCGTCAGGGACCAATCAGCCCCAGCATTTT. Translation gives CASTSSGTNQPQHF.